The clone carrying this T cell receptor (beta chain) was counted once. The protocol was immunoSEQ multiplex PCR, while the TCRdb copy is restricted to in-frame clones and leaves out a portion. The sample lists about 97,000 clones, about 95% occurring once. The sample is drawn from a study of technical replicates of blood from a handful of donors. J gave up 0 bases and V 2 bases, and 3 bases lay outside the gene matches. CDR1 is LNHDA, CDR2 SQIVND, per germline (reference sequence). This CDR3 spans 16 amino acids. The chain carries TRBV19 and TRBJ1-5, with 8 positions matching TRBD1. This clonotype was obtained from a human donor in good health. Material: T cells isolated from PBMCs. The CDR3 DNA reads TGTGCCAGTAGTATAACAGGGGGTCTTAGCAATCAGCCCCAGCATTTT. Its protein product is CASSITGGLSNQPQHF.